Sequencing of this T cell receptor (beta chain) was carried out in a study of T cell responses to AZD1222 COVID-19 vaccine (dated by TCRdb to the early 2020s). Broadly, across the study: A total of under 250 trial participants underwent TCR sequencing, of whom 200 to 220 had received two doses of AZD1222 and about 25 had received two doses of the MenACWY control vaccine. Trial participants were enrolled by age into subgroups of 18-55, 56-69 and 70-plus years, and roughly 150, 30 and 60 TCR-sequenced participants, respectively, were included in these subgroups. Broader findings and caveats from the paper: Participants were mostly white British and included more females than males, and it was suggested by the authors that clonal diversity may have been underestimated. No day 14 peak-response samples were available, so repertoires were characterized only after the peak T cell response. Epitopes outside the regions mutated in the B.1.351 and B.1.1.7 variants were reportedly recognized by nearly half of the unique spike-specific TCRs. Conclusions about previously exposed vaccinees are limited because only five to seven AZD1222 recipients were SARS-CoV-2 seropositive at baseline. Vaccine-associated CD4 TCRs spanned the whole spike protein, with dominant responses in regions 160-218 and 743-854. The 56-69-year group was small, and its depth increase did not reach significance, likely because of low power. After two AZD1222 doses, both the breadth and the depth of spike-specific TCRs were significantly higher than at day 0 and than in MenACWY recipients.

At the junction V is shortened by 6 bases and J by 0 bases, with 8 bases in between. CDR3 length: 14 amino acids, cysteine to phenylalanine. Only the CDR3 region is kept as DNA, spanning 42 bases read in frame from base 1. In the germline V gene, CDR1 corresponds to SGHTA and CDR2 to FQGNSA. As regards this clone: There is no known antigen for this receptor. No base quality values were provided; no much bigger clone lies one nucleotide off.

The CDR3 regions of human TCRbeta chains were subjected to immunosequencing. For the original study's pipeline: TCRs in the repertoires were matched against a reference library of SARS-CoV-2-specific TCRs that had been generated with the MIRA antigen-specificity platform. Breadth was defined as the fraction of unique TCRs that were SARS-CoV-2-associated, and depth was defined as the fraction of total T cells that were SARS-CoV-2-associated. Each spike-specific TCR was assigned to its reactive spike region and to a CD4 or CD8 class using the MIRA data. Log10-transformed breadth and depth values were compared by one-way ANOVA with Sidak's multiple comparisons tests. In TCRdb, the immuneACCESS table is reduced to in-frame sequences with V and J assigned. These tables do not hold every clone; where another copy was compared, an unresolved V gene accounts for under half, and the others remain unexplained. D and trimming come from the DNA, and the V and J calls and clone size come from that table. Within this sample are roughly 130,000 clones, with around 90% of them counted one time only. Of the sample, 1% to 1.3% is held by the ten largest clones.

The time point label on this specimen signifies: about 28 days (+/-7) after the second vaccine dose. AZD1222 recipients with second doses at about 4 weeks or about 12 weeks were pooled, because spike-specific TCR depth and breadth did not differ between schedules. Vaccinee samples came from UK trials COV001 and COV002, including a single-blind randomized controlled phase 2/3 trial of AZD1222 (ChAdOx1 nCoV-19) in healthy adults. For TCRbeta chain sequencing, PBMC samples were collected from trial participants at day 0 and at day 28 after the second dose. The TCR sequence derives from an adult who received the AZD1222 COVID-19 vaccine. The V gene is TRBV7-2 and the J gene is TRBJ1-4; the D segment cannot be called with confidence. The source was peripheral blood, collected 28 days after the second AZD1222 dose. DNA sequence: TGTGCCAGCAGTGTATTTGCAACTAATGAAAAACTGTTTTTT. Translated, this is CASSVFATNEKLFF.